These 6 T cell receptor beta chains share one sample of origin, sequenced in a study of T cells in Graves' hyperthyroidism and ophthalmopathy. TCR beta CDR3 regions were amplified from RNA transcripts. The HTBI primer set served for first-round RT-PCR of the TCR CDR3. TCRdb re-called the multiplex PCR reads with MiXCR, one entry per CDR3 protein. The repertoire holds almost 600,000 distinct CDR3 sequences, with around 13% as singletons. Sequenced input: blood. These receptors were obtained from a woman younger than 45 with Graves' hyperthyroidism that later progressed to Graves' ophthalmopathy.

This clonotype was detected many times. V usage is TRBV20-1 and J usage is TRBJ2-1; D unclear. The V and J ends lost 3 bases and 9 bases respectively, with 15 bases between them. Germline V gene sequence: CDR1 DFQATT, CDR2 SNEGSKA (reference sequence). CDR3 length equals 13 residues. The CDR3 loop is CSARETLIGEQFF. The CDR3 coding sequence is TGCAGTGCTAGGGAGACGCTAATCGGTGAGCAGTTCTTC.

In this sample, this clonotype turned up many times. This chain uses TRBV20-1 with TRBJ2-1; 15 bases line up with TRBD2. The ends lost 6 bases at V and 7 bases at J; junction bases unmatched: 4. Per germline, CDR1 DFQATT and CDR2 SNEGSKA (reference sequence). CDR3 length: 14 residues. CDR3 region: CSARTSGRGNEQFF. The CDR3, as DNA: TGCAGTGCCAGGACTAGCGGGAGGGGAAATGAGCAGTTCTTC.

This clonotype was seen at least ten times. The rearrangement joins TRBV11-2 to TRBJ2-7, with D possibly TRBD2 on 5 matching bases. The CDR3 runs 14 residues. Germline V gene sequence: CDR1 SGHAT, CDR2 FQNNGV. The germline V and J ends were trimmed by 3 bases and 2 bases, with 11 bases remaining between them. The CDR3 loop is CASSLVVGAYEQYF. The CDR3 region has the DNA TGTGCCAGCAGCTTGGTAGTCGGGGCCTACGAGCAGTACTTC.

In the case of this clonotype: A much larger clonotype is one base distant, so this may be a read error. J is TRBJ2-3 and V is TRBV28; TRBD1 agrees at 9 bases. The CDR3 is 15 amino acids. From germline, CDR1 is MDHEN and CDR2 SYDVKM. CDR3 amino acids: CASSLKGTGTGTQYF. DNA of the CDR3: TGTGCCAGCAGTTTGAAGGGGACAGGGACAGGTACGCAGTATTTT.

The chain joins TRBV9 to TRBJ2-5, with 7 nucleotides matching TRBD1. V was pared by 3 bases and J by 9 bases, with 17 bases of the junction left unmatched. Per germline, CDR1 SGDLS and CDR2 YYNGEE. The CDR3 runs to 16 residues. For the CDR3, the DNA is TGTGCCAGCAGCGAGCACCATGGACAGGCAAGACAGTCCCAGTACTTC. Translation gives CASSEHHGQARQSQYF.

The chain is built from TRBV7-2 and TRBJ2-1; D may be TRBD2 (7 bases). Trimming removed 11 bases from V and 6 bases from J, with 17 bases in between. The CDR3 contains 13 residues. The germline V gene encodes CDR1 SGHTA and CDR2 FQGNSA. The CDR3 reads CALGGALANEQFF. CDR3 nucleotides: TGTGCCCTGGGGGGGGCTTTAGCCAATGAGCAGTTCTTC. The full variable domain, rest sourced from reference TRBV7-2 and TRBJ2-1, is GAGVSQSPSNKVTEKGKDVELRCDPISGHTALYWYRQSLGQGLEFLIYFQGNSAPDKSGLPSDRFSAERTGGSVSTLTIQRTQQEDSAVYLCALGGALANEQFFGPGTRLTVL.